This T cell receptor (beta chain) is from a study of T cell repertoires in ileal Crohn's disease. Study details: Median disease duration was 7.9 years; about 37% smoked at surgery. At postoperative colonoscopy, neoterminal ileum biopsies were taken as M6.

TCRB immunosequencing input was five hundred nanograms of biopsy DNA per sample. Only in-frame clones appear in the TCRdb table, and some are missing; sequencing was by immunoSEQ multiplex PCR. The sample records some 14,000 clones, 78% being singletons. The CDR3 covers 13 residues. V was trimmed by 8 bases and J by 7 bases, leaving 15 bases between them. Germline V gene lookup returns CDR1 SGHRS and CDR2 YFSETQ. Findings and limits, study-wide: Clonal expansions were more frequent in active smokers than non-smokers at surgery.

This sample's time point: neoterminal ileum biopsy at postoperative endoscopy, about 6 months after surgery. Concerning this clone: Its target is not known.

Sequencing was carried out using ileal tissue. The chain links TRBV5-1 to TRBJ1-4, with TRBD1 as a possible D gene (6 bases). The receptor was derived from an adult with Crohn's disease. The CDR3 DNA reads TGCGCCAGTTCAGGGGTCGACGGTGAAAAACTGTTTTTT. It yields the protein CASSGVDGEKLFF.